The source of this TCR beta chain is a study of blood T cell repertoires in COVID-19. Data came from immunoSEQ multiplex PCR; TCRdb stores just in-frame clones and leaves some out. The sample shows 350,000 to 500,000 clones, around nine tenths of them seen only once. Participants spanned ages 18 to 89 years and resided in around 25 US areas. Donors were grouped by their self-reported clinical history. V was pared by 0 bases and J by 5 bases, with 7 bases of the junction left unmatched. The length of the CDR3 is 17 residues. The germline CDR1 and CDR2 sequences are MGHRA and YSYEKL. This clonotype was sampled from a woman between 18 and 29 years old who had been exposed to COVID-19. The sample was PBMCs or T cells enriched from blood (not recorded which). The chain has TRBV4-1 and TRBJ2-2; 9 nucleotides line up with TRBD1. CDR3 sequence reads: CASSQDPGTGSTGELFF. For the CDR3, the DNA is TGCGCCAGCAGCCAAGATCCCGGGACAGGGAGTACCGGGGAGCTGTTTTTT.